This TCR beta chain emerged from a study of vaccination and CD4 T cells after COVID-19. Regarding treatment: approximately 10-day PBMC culture with coronavirus spike peptide pools or control peptides (ViraFEST assay). The study sequenced cultured CD4+ T cell DNA using the Oncomine TCR Beta short-read assay. TCRdb re-derived calls from the PCR reads in MiXCR, one entry per CDR3 protein. The sample shows more than 15,000 distinct CDR3 sequences, 45% to 65% of them seen only once. About this clonotype: The antigen is unknown.

The receptor was isolated from a human donor who had recovered from COVID-19. Input material: CD4+ T cells from blood, cultured in vitro.

CDR3 sequence (DNA): TGTGCCACCAGTAAGGGACAGGGTTGGACCGGGGAGCTGTTTTTT. Its protein is CATSKGQGWTGELFF. The chain carries TRBV24-1 and TRBJ2-2; 9 bases match TRBD1. The trim removed 6 bases at V and 5 bases at J, leaving 6 bases unmatched. CDR1 and CDR2 from the germline V gene are KGHDR and SFDVKD. This CDR3 has 15 amino acids.